This T cell receptor beta chain was recorded in a study of T-cell reconstitution after alpha-beta-depleted transplantation in children. Ten or more counts support this clonotype. Library preparation (for TCRbeta) was performed with unique molecular identifiers. TCRdb recomputed calls from the PCR reads with MiXCR, one row per CDR3 protein. Seen here are about 200,000 distinct CDR3 sequences, 13% to 15% observed once, and the top ten hold less than 15%. V lost 0 bases and J lost 1, with 11 bases in between. The CDR3 has 15 residues. Germline loops: CDR1 SGHRS, CDR2 YFSETQ. This TCR was recovered from a human donor who donated a stem cell graft to a child with acute lymphoblastic leukemia. Sample: PBMCs from the stem cell graft donor, taken from the stem cell graft. The chain employs TRBV5-1 and TRBJ2-7; D might be TRBD1 or TRBD2, each matching 5 bases. CDR3: CASSLVGESSYEQYF. The CDR3 nucleotides are TGCGCCAGCAGCTTGGTAGGGGAGTCGTCCTACGAGCAGTACTTC.